This T cell receptor beta chain is from a study of blood T cells in healthy people across ages. General study results and limits: No conclusive comparison of naive versus antigen-experienced cells was possible with unsorted PBMCs.

Comments on this clonotype: Its antigen is still unknown.

A second PCR, run for roughly 7 to 12 cycles, used a sample-barcoded 5' primer plus a J-beta primer mix. Every cDNA was tagged by a template-switch adaptor with 12 random nucleotides. TCRdb processed the 5' RACE reads anew with MiXCR; each CDR3 protein has one entry. Of about 970,000 distinct CDR3 sequences in the sample, about 51% are singletons; the top ten hold about a fifth. The CDR3 runs to 13 residues. Trimming removed 3 bases from V and 7 bases from J, with 12 bases in between. CDR1 and CDR2 (germline): SGHTA, FQGNSA. Each donor's blood draw was 7.5 to 10 milliliters of peripheral blood. Sequencing was done on a sample of blood. The clonotype originates from a woman aged 60-70 years in good health. The chain is built from TRBV7-2 and TRBJ1-2, with a weak D call TRBD1 (5 bases). The chain's CDR3 is CASSFTGRSGYTF. CDR3 bases: TGTGCCAGCAGCTTTACAGGAAGGAGTGGCTACACCTTC. Using reference TRBV7-2 and TRBJ1-2 for the parts outside the CDR3, the full variable domain is GAGVSQSPSNKVTEKGKDVELRCDPISGHTALYWYRQSLGQGLEFLIYFQGNSAPDKSGLPSDRFSAERTGGSVSTLTIQRTQQEDSAVYLCASSFTGRSGYTFGSGTRLTVV.